The clone carrying this T cell receptor beta chain was found many times. Its specificity is not known. Amplified TCR beta CDR3 regions came from RNA transcripts. The TCR CDR3 first-round RT-PCR relied on the HTBI primer set. In TCRdb, the multiplex PCR reads were re-called with MiXCR into one record per CDR3 protein. The sample records roughly 740,000 distinct CDR3 sequences, 15% to 20% being singletons. This CDR3 contains 13 residues. The germline V gene encodes CDR1 MNHEY and CDR2 SVGAGI. Trimming pared 2 bases from V and 4 bases from J, leaving 6 bases between. The authors took PBMCs from roughly 9.7 ml fresh peripheral blood. This sample is part of a study of T cells in Graves' hyperthyroidism and ophthalmopathy. Background on the study: Peripheral blood was collected at initial diagnosis, before any treatment.

Study-wide results and caveats: Among thyroid clonotypes expanded above 0.001, most also appeared in blood. Ophthalmopathy, which appeared later, was predicted by the model a median around 6.5 months before onset.

The sequence came from a man in his late teens or twenties with Graves' hyperthyroidism. The chain joins TRBV6-5 to TRBJ1-5; D ambiguous. Sequencing was done on a sample of blood. Here the CDR3 reads CASSYDGNQPQHF. The CDR3 region has the DNA TGTGCCAGCAGTTACGACGGGAATCAGCCCCAGCATTTT.